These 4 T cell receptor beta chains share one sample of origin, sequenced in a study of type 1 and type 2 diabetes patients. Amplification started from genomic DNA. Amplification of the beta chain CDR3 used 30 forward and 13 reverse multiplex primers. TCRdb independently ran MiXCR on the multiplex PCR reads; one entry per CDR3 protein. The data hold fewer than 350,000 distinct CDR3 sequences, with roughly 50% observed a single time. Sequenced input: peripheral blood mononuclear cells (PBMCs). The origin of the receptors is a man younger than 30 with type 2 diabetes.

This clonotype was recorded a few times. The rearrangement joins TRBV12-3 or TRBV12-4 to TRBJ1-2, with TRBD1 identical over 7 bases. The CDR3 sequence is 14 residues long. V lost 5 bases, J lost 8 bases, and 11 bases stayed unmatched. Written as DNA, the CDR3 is TGTGCCAGCAGTCTACAGACAGGGCGACTAGGCTACACCTTC. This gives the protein CASSLQTGRLGYTF.

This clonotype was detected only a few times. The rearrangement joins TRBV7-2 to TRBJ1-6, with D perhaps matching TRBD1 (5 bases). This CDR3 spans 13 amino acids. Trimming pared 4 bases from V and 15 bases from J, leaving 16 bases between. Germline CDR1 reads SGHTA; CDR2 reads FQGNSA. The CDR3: CASSSQGVRGLHF. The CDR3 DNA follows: TGTGCCAGCAGCTCCCAGGGAGTAAGGGGCCTCCACTTT.

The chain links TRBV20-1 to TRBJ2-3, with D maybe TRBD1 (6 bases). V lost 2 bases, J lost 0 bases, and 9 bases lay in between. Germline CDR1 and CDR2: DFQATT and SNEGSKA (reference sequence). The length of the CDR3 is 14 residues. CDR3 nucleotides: TGCAGTGCTAGACAGGGGACGAGCACAGATACGCAGTATTTT. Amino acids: CSARQGTSTDTQYF.

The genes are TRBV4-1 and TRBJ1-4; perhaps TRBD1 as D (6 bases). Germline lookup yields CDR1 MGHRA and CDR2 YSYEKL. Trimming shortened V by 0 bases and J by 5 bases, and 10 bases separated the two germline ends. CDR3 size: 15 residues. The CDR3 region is CASSQEDRRNEKLFF. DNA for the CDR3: TGCGCCAGCAGCCAAGAGGACAGAAGAAATGAAAAACTGTTTTTT.